One and the same sample provided the 8 T cell receptor beta chains below, sequenced in a study of sequential checkpoint blockade in melanoma. Specified treatment: randomized to nivolumab then ipilimumab (arm A) or the reverse (arm B). The repertoire was sequenced with immunoSEQ multiplex PCR; TCRdb's copy has only in-frame clones and lacks some. The sample yields roughly 30,000 clones, 75% to 85% seen once. The starting material was CD8+ T cells sorted from blood (inferred from file names), obtained from a patient given nivolumab and ipilimumab in sequence. These receptors originate from a human donor with melanoma.

This rearrangement joins TRBV6-1 to TRBJ1-2; D is perhaps TRBD1 (6 bases). Trimming took 3 bases from V and 4 from J, leaving 9 bases between them. This CDR3 has 13 amino acids. Germline CDR1 is MNHNS and CDR2 is SASEGT. CDR3 residues: CASSDPGAYGYTF. As DNA, the CDR3 is TGTGCCAGCAGTGACCCAGGGGCCTATGGCTACACCTTC.

This chain joins TRBV7-2 and TRBJ2-7; tentative D call: TRBD2 (6 bases). The CDR3 extends over 16 amino acids. V lost 1 base to trimming and J lost 3 bases, with 16 bases between them. Germline loops: CDR1 SGHTA, CDR2 FQGNSA. This CDR3 reads CASSLDSAGMSYEQYF. CDR3 nucleotide sequence: TGTGCCAGCAGCTTAGATTCTGCGGGAATGAGCTACGAGCAGTACTTC. Together with reference TRBV7-2 and TRBJ2-7, the CDR3 gives the full variable domain: GAGVSQSPSNKVTEKGKDVELRCDPISGHTALYWYRQSLGQGLEFLIYFQGNSAPDKSGLPSDRFSAERTGGSVSTLTIQRTQQEDSAVYLCASSLDSAGMSYEQYFGPGTRLTVT.

This clone came up once. The chain has TRBV27 and TRBJ2-5; 14 bases match TRBD2. Germline V gene sequence: CDR1 MNHEY, CDR2 SMNVEV (reference sequence). After removal of 8 bases from V and 3 bases from J, the junction contained 20 bases not matched to a gene. This CDR3 has 20 amino acids. DNA of the CDR3: TGTGCCAGCCGCACGGGACTAGCGGGAGAGCTGGAGCCTCAGGAAGAGACCCAGTACTTC. Protein product: CASRTGLAGELEPQEETQYF.

The chain uses TRBV6-6 and TRBJ2-1; D is undetermined. There are 12 residues in the CDR3. CDR1 is MNHNY, CDR2 SVGAGI, per germline (reference sequence). The V end lost 5 bases, the J end lost 4 bases, and 6 bases lay between the germline ends. The CDR3: CASSRPYNEQFF. The CDR3 nucleotides read TGTGCCAGCAGTCGTCCTTACAATGAGCAGTTCTTC.

The chain employs TRBV19 and TRBJ2-2; 10 positions agree with TRBD2. V lost 9 bases and J lost 2; bases outside the gene matches: 9. Germline V gene lookup returns CDR1 LNHDA and CDR2 SQIVND (reference sequence). This CDR3 spans 16 amino acids. This CDR3 reads CASASGSGTNTGELFF. Written as DNA, the CDR3 is TGTGCCAGCGCTAGCGGGAGCGGAACAAACACCGGGGAGCTGTTTTTT.

This rearrangement joins TRBV7-9 to TRBJ1-1; 8 nucleotides agree with TRBD1. Germline trimming cut 1 base from V and 6 bases from J; bases unmatched to any gene: 10. Germline V lookup: CDR1 SEHNR, CDR2 FQNEAQ (reference sequence). The CDR3 is 16 amino acids. The CDR3 spells CASSLDLSDRGAEAFF. CDR3 in DNA: TGTGCCAGCAGCTTAGATCTTAGTGACAGGGGCGCTGAAGCTTTCTTT.

The rearrangement links TRBV19 to TRBJ2-1; unclear D gene. This CDR3 contains 13 residues. Trimming took off 5 bases at V and 3 bases at J, with 8 bases between the two ends. Germline V gene lookup returns CDR1 LNHDA and CDR2 SQIVND (reference sequence). CDR3 residues: CASSHGSYNEQFF. The CDR3 coding sequence is TGTGCCAGTAGTCATGGCAGCTACAATGAGCAGTTCTTC.

The chain recombines TRBV9 with TRBJ1-1; 7 bases agree with TRBD1. V gave up 4 bases and J gave up 11 bases; unmatched junction bases: 8. CDR3 size: 12 residues. Germline V gives CDR1 SGDLS, CDR2 YYNGEE. CDR3 nucleotide sequence: TGTGCCAGCAGCTCCGGGACAGAGGTCGCTTTCTTT. Its translation: CASSSGTEVAFF.